Sequencing of this T cell receptor beta chain was carried out in a study of control samples from healthy donors and cancer patients. This table comes from immunoSEQ multiplex PCR, and its TCRdb copy is limited to in-frame clones, with some not included. The sample includes tens of thousands of clones, roughly four fifths of them seen just once. The CDR3 loop spans 15 amino acids. Germline V gene lookup returns CDR1 WNHNN and CDR2 SYGVQD (reference sequence). The trim removed 4 bases at V and 7 bases at J, leaving 9 bases unmatched. The V gene is TRBV10-1, the J gene TRBJ1-3; 8 bases align to TRBD1. Sequencing was performed on blood. This sequence originates from a woman aged 55-70 years in good health. The CDR3 nucleotides are TGCGCCAGCAGTGGACAGGGGAAGCAGTGGAACACCATATATTTT. Translation gives CASSGQGKQWNTIYF.